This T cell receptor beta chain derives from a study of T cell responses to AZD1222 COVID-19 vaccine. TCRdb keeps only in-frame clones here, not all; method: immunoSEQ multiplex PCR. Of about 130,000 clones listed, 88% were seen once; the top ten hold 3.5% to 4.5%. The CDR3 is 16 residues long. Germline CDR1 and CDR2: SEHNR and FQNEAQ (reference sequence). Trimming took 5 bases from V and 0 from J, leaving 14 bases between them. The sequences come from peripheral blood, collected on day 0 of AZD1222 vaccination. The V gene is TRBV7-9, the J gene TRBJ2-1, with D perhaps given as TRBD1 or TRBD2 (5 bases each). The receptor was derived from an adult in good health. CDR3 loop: CASSPGTASSYNEQFF. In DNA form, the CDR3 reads TGTGCCAGCAGCCCAGGGACGGCTAGCTCCTACAATGAGCAGTTCTTC.